The rows below give T cell receptor beta chains drawn from one sample of a study of blood T cell repertoires in COVID-19. Only in-frame clones appear in the TCRdb table, and some are missing; sequencing was by immunoSEQ multiplex PCR. The sample has 250,000 to 400,000 clones, 89% seen once. The sequencing sample was made of PBMCs or T cells enriched from blood (not recorded which). These receptors were collected from a man aged 60 to 69 who had recovered from COVID-19. The CDR3 runs from the conserved cysteine through the conserved F or W. The D gene is left open where the match is weak. Expanded clones are given a class, and other clones once, few, many or no size at all.

CDR3 protein	CDR3 DNA	clone size	V gene	J gene	D gene
CASSYSRIETQYF	TGTGCCAGCAGTTACTCGCGGATAGAGACCCAGTACTTC	NA	TRBV6-5	TRBJ2-5	NA
CASSLDPAGGETQYF	TGTGCCAGCAGCTTAGATCCAGCGGGAGGTGAGACCCAGTACTTC	NA	TRBV7-2	TRBJ2-5	TRBD2
CASSMKTSNEKLFF	TGTGCCAGCAGCATGAAAACGAGTAATGAAAAACTGTTTTTT	once	TRBV7-2	TRBJ1-4	NA
CAWGNQGKGELFF	TGTGCCTGGGGAAATCAGGGGAAGGGGGAGCTGTTTTTT	NA	TRBV30	TRBJ2-2	NA
CASSFRTVTGELFF	TGTGCCAGCAGCTTTCGGACTGTAACCGGGGAGCTGTTTTTT	NA	TRBV14	TRBJ2-2	NA
CASSPIGAGGLMETQYF	TGTGCCAGCAGCCCCATTGGAGCTGGAGGTTTGATGGAGACCCAGTACTTC	NA	TRBV7-8	TRBJ2-5	NA
CASSLGQGVSNEQFF	TGCGCCAGCAGCTTAGGGCAGGGTGTTAGTAATGAGCAGTTCTTC	NA	TRBV5-1	TRBJ2-1	NA
CASSLGRNYEQYF	TGTGCCAGCAGCTTAGGCAGGAACTACGAGCAGTACTTC	NA	TRBV7-6	TRBJ2-7	NA
CASSPRGRYSNQPQHF	TGCGCCAGCAGCCCCCGCGGGCGATATAGCAATCAGCCCCAGCATTTT	NA	TRBV4-1	TRBJ1-5	NA
CASSFPGQGARNEQFF	TGTGCCAGCAGTTTCCCGGGACAGGGGGCGCGTAATGAGCAGTTCTTC	NA	TRBV27	TRBJ2-1	TRBD1
CASSHPGQGSYEQYF	TGTGCCAGCAGCCACCCGGGACAGGGTTCCTACGAGCAGTACTTC	NA	TRBV14	TRBJ2-7	TRBD1
CASSQSPRSDTQYF	TGCGCCAGCAGTCAATCGCCTAGGTCGGATACGCAGTATTTT	NA	TRBV23-1	TRBJ2-3	NA
CASSGYSGRVGETQYF	TGTGCCAGCAGCGGATACTCCGGCAGGGTAGGGGAGACCCAGTACTTC	NA	TRBV9	TRBJ2-5	NA
CASSPGQGYTEAFF	TGCGCCAGCAGCCCGGGACAGGGCTACACTGAAGCTTTCTTT	NA	TRBV4-3	TRBJ1-1	TRBD1
CASSLGDKLFF	TGTGCCAGCAGCTTAGGAGACAAGCTGTTTTTT	few	TRBV7-9	TRBJ1-4	NA
CASIRDTRSSGNTIYF	TGTGCCAGCATCCGGGACACTCGAAGCTCTGGAAACACCATATATTTT	NA	TRBV27	TRBJ1-3	NA
CASSRQGPSTDTQYF	TGTGCCAGCAGTCGACAGGGGCCTAGCACAGATACGCAGTATTTT	once	TRBV6-5	TRBJ2-3	TRBD1
CATSRLDRGGNQPQHF	TGTGCCACCAGCAGGTTGGACAGGGGGGGCAATCAGCCCCAGCATTTT	NA	TRBV15	TRBJ1-5	TRBD1
CASSRDRYEQYF	TGTGCCAGCAGCAGGGACAGATACGAGCAGTACTTC	once	TRBV5-4	TRBJ2-7	TRBD1
CASSQGGPQPQHF	TGTGCCAGCAGTCAGGGGGGTCCTCAGCCCCAGCATTTT	NA	TRBV2	TRBJ1-5	TRBD1
CASRKSSGAYNEQFF	TGCGCCAGCAGAAAATCTAGCGGCGCCTACAATGAGCAGTTCTTC	NA	TRBV5-1	TRBJ2-1	TRBD2
CASSPRDNSWESGANVLTF	TGCGCCAGCAGCCCCAGGGACAATAGTTGGGAATCTGGGGCCAACGTCCTGACTTTC	NA	TRBV4-1	TRBJ2-6	NA
CASRPAGGTGYEQYF	TGTGCCAGCAGACCAGCCGGGGGGACAGGCTACGAGCAGTACTTC	NA	TRBV7-2	TRBJ2-7	NA
CASSLDNQGDSPLHF	TGCGCCAGCAGCCTGGACAACCAGGGCGATTCACCCCTCCACTTT	NA	TRBV5-1	TRBJ1-6	NA
CAMFYVDTVEYGYTF	TGTGCAATGTTTTATGTCGATACAGTGGAATATGGCTACACCTTC	NA	TRBV12-2	TRBJ1-2	NA
CASSSPPGGSSSYEQYF	TGTGCCAGCAGCTCCCCCCCGGGGGGATCAAGCTCCTACGAGCAGTACTTC	NA	TRBV6-2/TRBV6-3	TRBJ2-7	TRBD2
CATSEPGTGSYEQYF	TGTGCCACCAGTGAACCCGGGACAGGCTCCTACGAGCAGTACTTC	NA	TRBV24-1	TRBJ2-7	TRBD1
CASSRQGGGNQPQHF	TGTGCCAGCAGTAGACAGGGAGGTGGCAATCAGCCCCAGCATTTT	NA	TRBV28	TRBJ1-5	TRBD1
CASRDGQGYGEKLFF	TGTGCCAGCAGAGACGGACAGGGTTACGGTGAAAAACTGTTTTTT	NA	TRBV5-4	TRBJ1-4	TRBD1